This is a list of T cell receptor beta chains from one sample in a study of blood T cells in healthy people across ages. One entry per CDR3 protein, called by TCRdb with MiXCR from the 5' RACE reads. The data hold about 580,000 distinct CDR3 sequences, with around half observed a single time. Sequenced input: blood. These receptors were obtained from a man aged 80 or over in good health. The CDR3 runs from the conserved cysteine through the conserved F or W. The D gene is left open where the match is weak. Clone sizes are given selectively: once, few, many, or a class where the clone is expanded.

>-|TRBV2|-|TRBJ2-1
TGTGCCAGCCGTCAAGGACCCAACAATGAGCAGTTCTTC
CASRQGPNNEQFF
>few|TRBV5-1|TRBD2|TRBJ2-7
TGCGCCAGCAGCTGGACACTAGCGGGAGATTATCGCGAGCAGTACTTC
CASSWTLAGDYREQYF
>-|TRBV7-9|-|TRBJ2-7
TGTGCCAGCAGCTCAGAGATCCCCCCCTACGAGCAGTACTTC
CASSSEIPPYEQYF
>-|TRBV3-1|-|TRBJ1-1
TGTGCCAGCAGCCAGAAGGGAGACGGGGGCGCTGAAGCTTTCTTT
CASSQKGDGGAEAFF
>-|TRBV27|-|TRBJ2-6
TGTGCCAGCAGTTTTCGTGGGGTGAGAATTTCTGGGGCCAACGTCCTGACTTTC
CASSFRGVRISGANVLTF
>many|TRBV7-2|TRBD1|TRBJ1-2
TGTGCCAGCAGCTTAGCGGGACAGACAGCTAACTATGGCTACACCTTC
CASSLAGQTANYGYTF
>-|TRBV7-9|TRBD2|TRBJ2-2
TGTGCCAGCAGTCTAGCGGGAGGGAACACCGGGGAGCTGTTTTTT
CASSLAGGNTGELFF
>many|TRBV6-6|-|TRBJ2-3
TGTGCCAGCAGTTACCCCAGGCGCAGAAGCACAGATACGCAGTATTTT
CASSYPRRRSTDTQYF
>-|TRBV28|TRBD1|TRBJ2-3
TGTGCCAGCACCCTACAGGGGAGAAGCACAGATACGCAGTATTTT
CASTLQGRSTDTQYF
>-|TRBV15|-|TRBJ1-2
TGTGCCACCAGCAGGGACGGGGAATCTGGCTACACCTTC
CATSRDGESGYTF
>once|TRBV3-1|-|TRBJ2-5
TGTGCCAGCAGCCCAGATATGCAAGAGACCCAGTACTTC
CASSPDMQETQYF
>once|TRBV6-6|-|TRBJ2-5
TGTGCCAGCAGTTCCCTCGGGCGTGACGGAGGGCACAATGAGCAGTACTTC
CASSSLGRDGGHNEQYF
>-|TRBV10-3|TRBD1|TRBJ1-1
TGTGCCTCCCGGGACAGGGGTGACACTGAAGCTTTCTTT
CASRDRGDTEAFF
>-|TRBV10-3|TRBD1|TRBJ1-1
TGTGCCATCAGAGGGACAGGGAACACTGAAGCTTTCTTT
CAIRGTGNTEAFF
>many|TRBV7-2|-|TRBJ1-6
TGTGCCAGCAGTTATAACAGGGATTCACCCCTCCACTTT
CASSYNRDSPLHF
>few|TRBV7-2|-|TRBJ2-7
TGTGCCAGCAGCCATTCGCCGGACTCCTACGAGCAGTACTTC
CASSHSPDSYEQYF
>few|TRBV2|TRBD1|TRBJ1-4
TGTGCCAGCAGTGTGGGGACAGGGGGCGAGGCTAATGAAAAACTGTTTTTT
CASSVGTGGEANEKLFF
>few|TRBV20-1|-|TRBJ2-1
TGCAGTGCTAGACGGTTGGGGGCGTCGGATGAGCAGTTCTTC
CSARRLGASDEQFF
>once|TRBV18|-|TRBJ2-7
TGTGCCAGCTCACCCACAGGGCGGAGGTCCTACGAGCAGTACTTC
CASSPTGRRSYEQYF
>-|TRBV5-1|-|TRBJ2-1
TGCGCCAGCAGCTTTAGGGGTGGGAGCACCTCCTACAATGAGCAGTTCTTC
CASSFRGGSTSYNEQFF
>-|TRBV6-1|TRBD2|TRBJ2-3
TGTGCCAGCAGTGAGAGCGGGGGGTCAGGCACAGATACGCAGTATTTT
CASSESGGSGTDTQYF
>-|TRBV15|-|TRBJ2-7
TGTGCCACCAGCAGTGCCGGGACGGCAGCCTACGAGCAGTACTTC
CATSSAGTAAYEQYF
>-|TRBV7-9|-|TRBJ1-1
TGTGCCAGCAGCTCAAGAGGGGAGAGGACTGAAGCTTTCTTT
CASSSRGERTEAFF
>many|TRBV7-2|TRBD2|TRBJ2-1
TGTGCCAGCAGCAAAACTAGCGGGGGACGGGAGTTCTTC
CASSKTSGGREFF
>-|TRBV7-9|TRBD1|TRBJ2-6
TGTGCCAGCAGCTTGGGACAGGGGGCCGTGGGGGCCAACGTCCTGACTTTC
CASSLGQGAVGANVLTF
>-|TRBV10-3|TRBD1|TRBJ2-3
TGTGCCATCGGGGGACAGGGGGCGGATACGCAGTATTTT
CAIGGQGADTQYF
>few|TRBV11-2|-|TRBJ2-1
TGTGCCAGCAGCTTTACTAGGGGCGATGAGCAGTTCTTC
CASSFTRGDEQFF
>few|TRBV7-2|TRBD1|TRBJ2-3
TGTGCCAGCAGCTTATCAGGGGGCACCACAAATACGCAGTATTTT
CASSLSGGTTNTQYF
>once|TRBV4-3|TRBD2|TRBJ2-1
TGCGCCAGCAGCCAAGATAGGGCTAGCGGGGGGCGGAATGAGCAGTTCTTC
CASSQDRASGGRNEQFF
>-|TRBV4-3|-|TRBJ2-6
TGCGCCAGCAGCCCACAGGCCAGGGTCTCAGGGGCCAACGTCCTGACTTTC
CASSPQARVSGANVLTF
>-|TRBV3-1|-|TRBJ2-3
TGTGCCAGCAGCCTAGGGACCCTGAGAGTTGGAGATACGCAGTATTTT
CASSLGTLRVGDTQYF
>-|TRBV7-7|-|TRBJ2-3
TGTGCTAGCAGCTTTGGGGGGCCAGCGGATACGCAGTATTTT
CASSFGGPADTQYF
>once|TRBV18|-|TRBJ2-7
TGTGCCAGCTCACCATTGGGGGACGGAAGAGACGAGCAGTACTTC
CASSPLGDGRDEQYF
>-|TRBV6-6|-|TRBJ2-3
TGTGCCAGCAACGACCCGGGACTCTTCGGCACAGATACGCAGTATTTT
CASNDPGLFGTDTQYF
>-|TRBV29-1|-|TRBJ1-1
TGCAGCGTTGGGTCGTTTAACACTGAAGCTTTCTTT
CSVGSFNTEAFF
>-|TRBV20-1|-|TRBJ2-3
TGCAGTGCTAGAGGGGGTAGCCTCATCACAGATACGCAGTATTTT
CSARGGSLITDTQYF
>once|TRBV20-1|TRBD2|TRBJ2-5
TGCAGTGCTAGCGGGACTAGCGGGAGTAGGTACCAAGAGACCCAGTACTTC
CSASGTSGSRYQETQYF
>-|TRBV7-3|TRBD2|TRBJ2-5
TGTGCCAGCAGCCTCTTTGGGATATTGACTAGCGGGGGCCAAGAGACCCAGTACTTC
CASSLFGILTSGGQETQYF
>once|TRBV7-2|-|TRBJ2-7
TGTGTCAGCAGCTTAGGCCCCTATCGGGCGGGAATGAGCTCCTACGAGCAGTACTTC
CVSSLGPYRAGMSSYEQYF
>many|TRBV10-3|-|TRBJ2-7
TGTGCCATCAGTGAACCAGGCTCCTACGAGCAGTACTTC
CAISEPGSYEQYF
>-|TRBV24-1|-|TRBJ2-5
TGTGCCACCAGTGACCTACGCCCGGGGGCCGGGTTAACCCAGTACTTC
CATSDLRPGAGLTQYF
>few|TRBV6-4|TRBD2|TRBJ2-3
TGTGCCAGCAGTGACCGGGCTAGCGGGACAGATACGCAGTATTTT
CASSDRASGTDTQYF
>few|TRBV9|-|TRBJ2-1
TGTGCCAGCAGCGTAAATGGCGGGACAAACAATGAGCAGTTCTTC
CASSVNGGTNNEQFF
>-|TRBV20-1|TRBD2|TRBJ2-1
TGCAGTGCTAGAGCCTTGGGACTAGCGGGGCACAATGAGCAGTTCTTC
CSARALGLAGHNEQFF
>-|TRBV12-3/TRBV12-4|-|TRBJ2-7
TGTGCCGGACGGGACCCAGGGGCCTTGGGTAATTTGGACGAGCAGTACTTC
CAGRDPGALGNLDEQYF
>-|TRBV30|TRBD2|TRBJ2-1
TGTGCCTGGAGGCTAGCGGGACCGTACAATGAGCAGTTCTTC
CAWRLAGPYNEQFF
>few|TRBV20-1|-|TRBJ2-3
TGCAGTGCTAGAGATCCTCAGGCAGATACGCAGTATTTT
CSARDPQADTQYF
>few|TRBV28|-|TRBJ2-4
TGTGCCAGCAGTTCCATAGGTAGCGGACCAAACATTCAGTACTTC
CASSSIGSGPNIQYF